These 21 T cell receptor beta chains were sequenced from one sample in a study of T-cell reconstitution after alpha-beta-depleted transplantation in children. Unique molecular identifiers were incorporated during preparation of the TCRbeta library. TCRdb itself ran the PCR reads through MiXCR, one entry per CDR3 protein. The sample has more than 550,000 distinct CDR3 sequences, 10% seen once. The specimen comprised PBMCs from the stem cell graft donor, sampled from the stem cell graft. These receptors originate from a human donor who donated a stem cell graft to a child with acute myeloid leukemia.

This clonotype was seen at least ten times. V usage is TRBV29-1 and J usage is TRBJ1-1, with D unresolved. Per the germline V gene, CDR1 is SQVTM and CDR2 is ANQGSEA. Trimming pared 5 bases from V and 0 bases from J, leaving 4 bases between. The CDR3 is made up of 11 amino acids. CDR3 protein: CSVYMNTEAFF. The CDR3 DNA is TGCAGCGTTTACATGAACACTGAAGCTTTCTTT. Filled out from reference TRBV29-1 and TRBJ1-1, the complete variable domain reads SAVISQKPSRDICQRGTSLTIQCQVDSQVTMMFWYRQQPGQSLTLIATANQGSEATYESGFVIDKFPISRPNLTFSTLTVSNMSPEDSSIYLCSVYMNTEAFFGQGTRLTVV.

This clonotype has a count of ten or more. The chain has TRBV21-1 and TRBJ1-2. TRBV21-1 is listed as a pseudogene. The CDR3 is 15 amino acids. CDR3 region: CASSKLGRRGYGYTF. CDR3 in DNA: TGTGCCAGCAGCAAATTGGGCAGGAGAGGCTATGGCTACACCTTC.

In its sample, this clonotype was seen a few times. The chain uses TRBV6-5 and TRBJ2-6, with D perhaps TRBD2 (6 bases). V dropped 4 bases and J dropped 2 bases, with 15 bases sitting between them. The CDR3 runs 17 residues. From germline, CDR1 is MNHEY and CDR2 SVGAGI. For the CDR3, the DNA is TGTGCCAGCAGTTCCGGGACTGAAGGGCCTGGGGCCAACGTCCTGACTTTC. Amino acids: CASSSGTEGPGANVLTF.

Notes on this clonotype: Just one base apart from a much larger clone, this may be a read error. V and J are TRBV12-3 or TRBV12-4 and TRBJ2-5; possible D gene TRBD2, 5 bases. V lost 6 bases to trimming and J lost 5 bases, with 16 bases between them. The CDR3 spans 14 residues. Here the CDR3 DNA reads TGTGCCAGCAGACCCCCGGGGAGTGCGGAGACCCAGTACTTC. Its translation is CASRPPGSAETQYF.

In this sample, this clonotype turned up a few times. The chain couples TRBV24-1 to TRBJ2-7; 12 nucleotides line up with TRBD1. The CDR3 length is 17 residues. V lost 3 bases to trimming and J lost 5 bases; unmatched junction nucleotides: 10. CDR1 and CDR2 from the germline V gene are KGHDR and SFDVKD. For the CDR3, the DNA is TGTGCCACCAGTGATGCCCCCGGTCGGGACAGGGGGCACGAGCAGTACTTC. Translation: CATSDAPGRDRGHEQYF.

In this sample, this clonotype turned up once. The CDR3 region has the DNA TGTGCCAGCAGTTCAGGGGGCGAGGACACCGGGGAGCTGTTTTTT. It codes for CASSSGGEDTGELFF. The V gene is TRBV28, the J gene TRBJ2-2, with 8 bases identical to TRBD1. CDR3 size: 15 residues. V was pared by 4 bases and J by 3 bases, with 4 bases of the junction left unmatched. Germline lookup yields CDR1 MDHEN and CDR2 SYDVKM.

The rearrangement uses TRBV7-2 and TRBJ1-4; weak D call: TRBD1 (6 bases). Trimming removed 5 bases from V and 8 bases from J, with 15 bases in between. This CDR3 has 14 residues. Germline CDR1 is SGHTA and CDR2 is FQGNSA. CDR3 nucleotide sequence: TGTGCCAGCAGCCCCGGGACACCAGGGGAAAAACTGTTTTTT. Its translation is CASSPGTPGEKLFF.

With respect to this clonotype: Here the CDR3 omits its conserved ending phenylalanine or tryptophan, so a read error is the likely source. The chain is built from TRBV7-2 and TRBJ1-2; D gene unclear. CDR1 is SGHTA, CDR2 FQGNSA, per germline. This CDR3 region has 13 residues. V lost 3 bases and J 3 bases, leaving 8 bases between the germline ends. The CDR3 loop is CASSLEVHYGYTV. In nucleotides, the CDR3 is TGTGCCAGCAGCTTGGAGGTCCACTATGGCTACACCGTC.

The V and J genes are TRBV20-1 and TRBJ2-7, with 9 bases lining up with TRBD1. This CDR3 comprises 14 residues. V shed 1 base, J shed 1 base, and the junction held 2 bases outside the gene matches. From germline, CDR1 is DFQATT and CDR2 SNEGSKA (reference sequence). The CDR3 is CSARGTGASYEQYF. The CDR3 coding sequence is TGCAGTGCTAGAGGGACAGGGGCATCCTACGAGCAGTACTTC.

This clonotype was picked up many times. This chain uses TRBV6-2 or TRBV6-3 with TRBJ2-7; TRBD1 matches at 7 bases. After removal of 2 bases from V and 2 bases from J, the junction contained 9 bases not matched to a gene. Germline V gene data show CDR1 as MNHEY and CDR2 as SVGEGT. The CDR3 sequence is 16 residues long. The CDR3 reads CASSYPLGQPAYEQYF. The CDR3 bases are TGTGCCAGCAGTTACCCATTGGGACAGCCAGCCTACGAGCAGTACTTC.

This chain connects TRBV6-1 to TRBJ1-4; D gene ambiguous. Germline values: CDR1 MNHNS, CDR2 SASEGT. The V gene lost 4 bases and the J gene lost 0 bases, with 21 bases spanning the gap. CDR3 length: 19 amino acids. The CDR3: CASSANRAAISATNEKLFF. The CDR3 region has the DNA TGTGCCAGCAGTGCTAACCGAGCCGCCATCAGCGCAACTAATGAAAAACTGTTTTTT.

The table lists this clonotype with many counts. The chain carries TRBV5-4 and TRBJ1-1, with 9 bases identical to TRBD1. The V segment lost 0 bases and the J segment 5 bases; nucleotides outside the gene matches: 5. The CDR3 length is 15 residues. In germline, CDR1 is SGHNT, CDR2 YYREEE (reference sequence). The CDR3 spells CASSLGQGGFTEAFF. In DNA form, the CDR3 reads TGTGCCAGCAGCTTGGGACAGGGGGGATTTACTGAAGCTTTCTTT.

V is TRBV2 and J is TRBJ1-6, with a weak D call TRBD1 (6 bases). V lost 4 bases and J 8 bases, leaving 12 bases between the germline ends. The CDR3 has 14 amino acids. From germline, CDR1 is SNHLY and CDR2 FYNNEI. In nucleotides, the CDR3 is TGTGCCAGCAGTGGTGGGGGGCGTGATTCACCCCTCCACTTT. This gives the protein CASSGGGRDSPLHF. Drawing the rest from reference TRBV2 and TRBJ1-6, the complete variable domain is EPEVTQTPSHQVTQMGQEVILRCVPISNHLYFYWYRQILGQKVEFLVSFYNNEISEKSEIFDDQFSVERPDGSNFTLKIRSTKLEDSAMYFCASSGGGRDSPLHFGNGTRLTVT.

This chain connects TRBV30 to TRBJ2-7; the D gene is possibly TRBD1 (7 bases). The V end lost 1 base, the J end lost 6 bases, and 13 bases lay between the germline ends. This CDR3 comprises 13 residues. The germline V gene has CDR1 GTSNPN and CDR2 SVGIG (reference sequence). The CDR3: CAWSEGRGAEQYF. In DNA, the CDR3 is TGTGCCTGGAGTGAGGGCAGGGGGGCCGAGCAGTACTTC.

This clonotype showed up just a few times. The rearrangement links TRBV28 to TRBJ1-5, with TRBD1 matching 7 bases. Germline CDR1 is MDHEN and CDR2 is SYDVKM. V was clipped by 6 bases and J by 7 bases; unmatched bases: 12. The CDR3 contains 15 residues. CDR3: CASRRRGQGRQPQHF. The CDR3, as DNA: TGTGCCAGCAGGCGAAGGGGGCAGGGAAGGCAGCCCCAGCATTTT. Supplemented by reference TRBV28 and TRBJ1-5, the full variable domain reads DVKVTQSSRYLVKRTGEKVFLECVQDMDHENMFWYRQDPGLGLRLIYFSYDVKMKEKGDIPEGYSVSREKKERFSLILESASTNQTSMYLCASRRRGQGRQPQHFGDGTRLSIL.

This chain uses TRBV2 with TRBJ1-2, with D hard to call. V was shortened by 4 bases and J by 1 base, with 7 bases between the two germline ends. The CDR3 loop spans 13 amino acids. Germline V gene sequence: CDR1 SNHLY, CDR2 FYNNEI. In DNA form, the CDR3 reads TGTGCCAGCAGTGCCGCATTTAACTATGGCTACACCTTC. Translating it yields CASSAAFNYGYTF.

This clonotype occurred a few times. The chain recombines TRBV25-1 with TRBJ1-2; tentatively, D is TRBD1 (5 bases). Trimming cost V 6 bases and J 4 bases, with 6 bases left between them. The germline V gene encodes CDR1 MGHDK and CDR2 SYGVNS. This CDR3 region has 11 residues. CDR3 sequence reads: CASRTAYGYTF. CDR3 DNA sequence: TGTGCCAGCAGGACAGCCTATGGCTACACCTTC.

This sequence joins TRBV29-1 and TRBJ2-7; the match to TRBD2 covers 11 bases. The ends lost 6 bases at V and 3 bases at J; junction bases unmatched: 1. The germline V gene encodes CDR1 SQVTM and CDR2 ANQGSEA. The CDR3 sequence is 12 residues long. CDR3 coding DNA: TGCAGCGTGACTAGCGGGAACTACGAGCAGTACTTC. Translating it yields CSVTSGNYEQYF.

The rearrangement joins TRBV15 to TRBJ2-7; perhaps TRBD1 as D (6 bases). The germline CDR1 and CDR2 sequences are LNHNV and YYDKDF (reference sequence). The CDR3 totals 15 residues. The V end was cut by 4 bases, the J end by 0 bases, with 13 bases between. CDR3 DNA sequence: TGTGCCACCAGCACGGCAAGAGGGGGCTCCTACGAGCAGTACTTC. As protein: CATSTARGGSYEQYF.

This chain joins TRBV5-1 and TRBJ2-7, with unresolved D. The CDR3 runs to 14 residues. Germline values: CDR1 SGHRS, CDR2 YFSETQ. V gave up 1 base and J gave up 4 bases, with 12 bases separating them. The CDR3 sequence is CASSLSKSRYEQYF. CDR3 bases: TGCGCCAGCAGCTTGTCCAAAAGCCGATACGAGCAGTACTTC.

This clonotype has more than one count but fewer than ten. This chain joins TRBV7-2 and TRBJ1-6, with D unclear. Germline loops: CDR1 SGHTA, CDR2 FQGNSA. This CDR3 has 14 amino acids. The V end lost 4 bases, the J end lost 6 bases, and 10 bases lay between the germline ends. DNA of the CDR3: TGTGCCAGCAGCTATGCCTCAAGTAATTCACCCCTCCACTTT. This encodes CASSYASSNSPLHF.